The 24 T cell receptor beta chains reported below all come from one sample, sequenced in a study of blood T cell repertoires in COVID-19. TCRdb keeps only in-frame clones here, not all; method: immunoSEQ multiplex PCR. The top ten hold 9% of the sample, which has 80,000 or so clones, roughly four fifths seen once. The sequencing input was peripheral blood. The source of these receptors is a human donor in a cohort sampled during active COVID-19.

The chain has TRBV19 and TRBJ1-1, with D possibly being TRBD1 (5 bases). The V gene lost 3 bases and the J gene lost 1 base, with 9 bases spanning the gap. Germline V gene sequence: CDR1 LNHDA, CDR2 SQIVND (reference sequence). The CDR3 is made up of 14 amino acids. The CDR3 sequence: CASSISTGNTEAFF. The CDR3 region has the DNA TGTGCCAGTAGTATCAGCACAGGGAACACTGAAGCTTTCTTT.

The chain recombines TRBV23-1 with TRBJ2-7, with TRBD1 matching over 8 bases. TRBV23-1 is an open reading frame, and its role is uncertain. This CDR3 has 16 amino acids. V dropped 10 bases and J dropped 3; count of bases not matched to a gene: 17. Here the CDR3 DNA reads TGCGCCATTACAAAAGAGGGACAGGACGGAATCTACGAGCAGTACTTC. Residues: CAITKEGQDGIYEQYF.

The chain joins TRBV29-1 to TRBJ2-1; 9 nucleotides line up with TRBD2. Germline trimming cut 6 bases from V and 2 bases from J; bases unmatched to any gene: 11. From germline, CDR1 is SQVTM and CDR2 ANQGSEA. The CDR3 runs 16 residues. The CDR3 loop is CSVELNRLAAYNEQFF. The CDR3 DNA sequence: TGCAGCGTCGAGCTGAACAGACTAGCGGCCTACAATGAGCAGTTCTTC.

This clone was observed a few times. V gene TRBV5-1 combines with J gene TRBJ2-2; the match to TRBD2 covers 11 bases. With V trimmed by 4 bases and J by 7 bases, 6 bases remained unmatched. The CDR3 loop spans 15 amino acids. Germline CDR1 SGHRS, CDR2 YFSETQ. DNA for the CDR3: TGCGCCAGCAGCCCGGGGACTAGCGGAGTCGGGGAGCTGTTTTTT. The encoded protein is CASSPGTSGVGELFF. Combining the CDR3 with reference TRBV5-1 and TRBJ2-2 gives the whole variable domain KAGVTQTPRYLIKTRGQQVTLSCSPISGHRSVSWYQQTPGQGLQFLFEYFSETQRNKGNFPGRFSGRQFSNSRSEMNVSTLELGDSALYLCASSPGTSGVGELFFGEGSRLTVL.

V usage is TRBV5-1 and J usage is TRBJ2-3; perhaps TRBD2 as D (5 bases). Looked up from germline, CDR1 is SGHRS and CDR2 is YFSETQ. This CDR3 spans 13 amino acids. The CDR3 is CASGTPSTDTQYF. CDR3 coding DNA: TGCGCGAGCGGCACCCCTAGCACAGATACGCAGTATTTT. The complete variable domain, with remaining parts taken from reference TRBV5-1 and TRBJ2-3, reads KAGVTQTPRYLIKTRGQQVTLSCSPISGHRSVSWYQQTPGQGLQFLFEYFSETQRNKGNFPGRFSGRQFSNSRSEMNVSTLELGDSALYLCASGTPSTDTQYFGPGTRLTVL.

As DNA, the CDR3 is TGTGCCAGCCGCGGGACAGGGAACGAAAAACTGTTTTTT. It translates to CASRGTGNEKLFF. This chain connects TRBV2 to TRBJ1-4; 9 nucleotides match TRBD1. Germline assignment: CDR1 SNHLY and CDR2 FYNNEI. V was pared by 8 bases and J by 8 bases, with 6 bases of the junction left unmatched. This CDR3 is 13 amino acids long. Based on the CDR3 plus reference TRBV2 and TRBJ1-4, the full variable domain is EPEVTQTPSHQVTQMGQEVILRCVPISNHLYFYWYRQILGQKVEFLVSFYNNEISEKSEIFDDQFSVERPDGSNFTLKIRSTKLEDSAMYFCASRGTGNEKLFFGSGTQLSVL.

This clone was observed once. The J gene is TRBJ2-2, the V gene TRBV5-1; D gene uncertain. This CDR3 region has 15 residues. Germline-derived CDR1 and CDR2 are SGHRS and YFSETQ. With 0 bases removed from V and 4 bases from J, the gap between germline ends came to 10 bases. The CDR3 DNA follows: TGCGCCAGCAGCTTGGCTCCAGGTGGCACCGGGGAGCTGTTTTTT. Protein product: CASSLAPGGTGELFF.

V gene TRBV12-3 or TRBV12-4 combines with J gene TRBJ2-7, with D hard to call. V lost 4 bases to trimming and J lost 0 bases, with 4 bases between them. The CDR3 covers 12 residues. CDR3 DNA sequence: TGTGCCAGCAGTTCTTCCTCCTACGAGCAGTACTTC. As protein: CASSSSSYEQYF.

The rearrangement uses TRBV5-8 and TRBJ1-5, with 10 bases aligning to TRBD1. CDR1 is SGHTS, CDR2 YDEGEE, per germline. The CDR3 spans 15 residues. Germline trimming cut 4 bases from V and 3 bases from J; bases unmatched to any gene: 4. The CDR3 DNA sequence: TGTGCCAGCAGCCCCGGGACAGGGGTCAATCAGCCCCAGCATTTT. Translation: CASSPGTGVNQPQHF.

The gene calls are TRBV21-1 and TRBJ2-1; the table's D call TRBD1 went unverified against the DNA. TRBV21-1 has pseudogene status. The CDR3 sequence is 13 residues long. CDR3 amino acids: CASPPTGVDEQFF. Written as DNA, the CDR3 is TGTGCCAGTCCGCCCACAGGGGTCGATGAGCAGTTCTTC.

This clone was counted between two and nine times. This chain joins TRBV19 and TRBJ2-7; TRBD1 matches 9 bases. After removal of 6 bases from V and 3 bases from J, the junction contained 6 bases not matched to a gene. Looked up from germline, CDR1 is LNHDA and CDR2 is SQIVND (reference sequence). There are 14 residues in the CDR3. This CDR3 reads CASSDRDRDYEQYF. CDR3 nucleotides: TGTGCCAGTAGCGACCGGGACAGGGACTACGAGCAGTACTTC.

The chain links TRBV14 to TRBJ2-5; 7 bases agree with TRBD2. CDR1 is SGHDN and CDR2 is FVKESK in the germline V gene. The CDR3 contains 13 residues. Trimming removed 0 bases from V and 7 bases from J; junction bases left unmatched: 2. The CDR3 coding sequence is TGTGCCAGCAGCCAAGATTGGGAGGGGACCCAGTACTTC. Translated, it gives CASSQDWEGTQYF.

The chain joins TRBV2 to TRBJ2-3; TRBD1 agrees at 9 bases. Germline V gives CDR1 SNHLY, CDR2 FYNNEI. CDR3 length: 15 residues. Trimming removed 8 bases from V and 11 bases from J; junction bases left unmatched: 17. The CDR3 bases are TGTGCCAGCGGGGGCGCGGGACAGGGCAGGTCTGGGCAGTATTTT. Protein product: CASGGAGQGRSGQYF.

V usage is TRBV30 and J usage is TRBJ2-5, with 14 bases aligning to TRBD2. Germline V gene sequence: CDR1 GTSNPN, CDR2 SVGIG (reference sequence). With 0 bases clipped from V and 4 bases from J, the junction kept 7 bases outside the gene matches. The length of the CDR3 is 17 residues. CDR3 in amino acids: CAWSVSVTSGRGETQYF. CDR3 in DNA: TGTGCCTGGAGTGTGAGCGTGACTAGCGGGAGGGGAGAGACCCAGTACTTC. The variable domain in full, completed from reference TRBV30 and TRBJ2-5, reads SQTIHQWPATLVQPVGSPLSLECTVEGTSNPNLYWYRQAAGRGLQLLFYSVGIGQISSEVPQNLSASRPQDRQFILSSKKLLLSDSGFYLCAWSVSVTSGRGETQYFGPGTRLLVL.

This clone qualifies as medium-sized. The chain is built from TRBV12-5 and TRBJ2-7; D perhaps matches TRBD2 (5 bases). The germline V and J ends were trimmed by 3 bases and 2 bases, with 14 bases remaining between them. Germline V gene lookup returns CDR1 LGHNT and CDR2 FRNRAP. This CDR3 has 15 amino acids. The CDR3 DNA reads TGTGCTAGTGGTTTATCGGGGTCTACAACCTACGAGCAGTACTTC. The encoded protein is CASGLSGSTTYEQYF. The variable domain in full, with the rest retrieved from reference TRBV12-5 and TRBJ2-7, is DARVTQTPRHKVTEMGQEVTMRCQPILGHNTVFWYRQTMMQGLELLAYFRNRAPLDDSGMPKDRFSAEMPDATLATLKIQPSEPRDSAVYFCASGLSGSTTYEQYFGPGTRLTVT.

CDR3 residues: CASSSGSGGGKNIQYF. The CDR3, as DNA: TGTGCCAGCAGTTCAGGTAGCGGGGGAGGAAAAAACATTCAGTACTTC. The genes are TRBV6-5 and TRBJ2-4; 9 bases match TRBD2. Unmatched junction bases numbered 8, after V lost 4 bases and J lost 4 bases. This CDR3 contains 16 residues. Germline V gene data show CDR1 as MNHEY and CDR2 as SVGAGI.

This clone was detected only once. The V and J genes are TRBV21-1 and TRBJ2-3; TRBD1 is the table's D call, not checked against the DNA. TRBV21-1 is annotated as a pseudogene. The CDR3 totals 12 residues. Written as DNA, the CDR3 is TGTGCCAGCAGGATACACACAGATACGCAGTATTTT. Translated: CASRIHTDTQYF.

This clone was recorded a few times. The V and J genes are TRBV11-3 and TRBJ1-6; 7 nucleotides agree with TRBD1. In germline, CDR1 is SGHNT, CDR2 YENEEA. This CDR3 contains 15 residues. V was pared by 1 base and J by 5 bases, with 2 bases of the junction left unmatched. The CDR3 nucleotides are TGTGCCAGCAGCTTAGTGACAGGGAATAATTCACCCCTCCACTTT. Its translation is CASSLVTGNNSPLHF.

This rearrangement joins TRBV5-4 to TRBJ1-6; 7 nucleotides align to TRBD1. Looked up from germline, CDR1 is SGHNT and CDR2 is YYREEE (reference sequence). This CDR3 comprises 15 residues. Losses at the gene ends were 4 bases for V and 9 bases for J; bases not matched to a gene: 10. Here the CDR3 DNA reads TGTGCCAGCAGCGCCTGGGACAGAAGGAGTTCACCCCTCCACTTT. Encoded protein: CASSAWDRRSSPLHF.

V and J are TRBV28 and TRBJ1-2; perhaps TRBD1 as D (6 bases). The germline V gene has CDR1 MDHEN and CDR2 SYDVKM. The ends were cut back, 5 bases at V and 4 bases at J, with 17 bases in the middle. CDR3 length: 15 amino acids. The CDR3 DNA sequence: TGTGCCAGCAGTCCTAGCCTACAGGGTATCTATGGCTACACCTTC. Its protein product is CASSPSLQGIYGYTF.

The V and J genes are TRBV6-6 and TRBJ1-3, with D hard to call. This CDR3 has 11 amino acids. V was shortened by 7 bases and J by 6 bases, with 7 bases between the two germline ends. CDR1 and CDR2 (germline): MNHNY, SVGAGI (reference sequence). The CDR3 sequence is CASKEKNTIYF. CDR3 nucleotide sequence: TGTGCCAGCAAGGAGAAAAACACCATATATTTT.

J is TRBJ2-5 and V is TRBV29-1; a possible D gene is TRBD2 (5 bases). The germline V gene has CDR1 SQVTM and CDR2 ANQGSEA. The CDR3 is made up of 12 amino acids. Trimming stripped 7 bases from V and 5 bases from J, with 14 bases between. Here the CDR3 reads CSASGSTETQYF. For the CDR3, the DNA is TGCAGCGCCTCGGGGTCAACGGAGACCCAGTACTTC.

V gene TRBV10-3 combines with J gene TRBJ2-7, with 10 positions matching TRBD1. Germline values: CDR1 ENHRY, CDR2 SYGVKD. The CDR3 length is 14 residues. V lost 6 bases and J lost 6; bases outside the gene matches: 8. CDR3 in amino acids: CAIRGGTGDFEQYF. The DNA of the CDR3 is TGTGCCATCAGAGGCGGGACAGGGGATTTCGAGCAGTACTTC.

This clone was seen once. The genes are TRBV5-1 and TRBJ2-1, with a possible D match to TRBD1 (6 bases). Trimming removed 0 bases from V and 1 base from J, with 8 bases in between. Germline V lookup: CDR1 SGHRS, CDR2 YFSETQ. CDR3 size: 15 residues. The CDR3 region is CASSLDRASYNEQFF. For the CDR3, the DNA is TGCGCCAGCAGCTTGGACAGGGCGTCCTACAATGAGCAGTTCTTC.